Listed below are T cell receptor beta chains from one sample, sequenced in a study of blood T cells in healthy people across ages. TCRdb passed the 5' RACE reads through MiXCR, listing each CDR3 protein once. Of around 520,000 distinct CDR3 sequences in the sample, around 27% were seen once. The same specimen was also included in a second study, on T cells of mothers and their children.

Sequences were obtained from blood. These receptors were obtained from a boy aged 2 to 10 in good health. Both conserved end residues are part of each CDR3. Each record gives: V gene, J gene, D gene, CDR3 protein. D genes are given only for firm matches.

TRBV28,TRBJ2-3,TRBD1,CASSLGVRGRADTQYF
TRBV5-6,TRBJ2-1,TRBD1,CASSLPDRASYNEQFF
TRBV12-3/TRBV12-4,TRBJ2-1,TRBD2,CASSLLAGGVYNEQFF
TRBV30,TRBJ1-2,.,CAWSVDRRTYGYTF
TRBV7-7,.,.,CASSLLQGGEQFF
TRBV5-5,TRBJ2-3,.,CASSSGGKQYF
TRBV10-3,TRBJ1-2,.,CAISEVRANYGYTF
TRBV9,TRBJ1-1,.,CASSRTGWTEAFF
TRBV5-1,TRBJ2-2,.,CASSTPNTGELFF
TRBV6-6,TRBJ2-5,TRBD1,CASSYPQGEETQYF
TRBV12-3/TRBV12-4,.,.,CASSFAQYNEQFF
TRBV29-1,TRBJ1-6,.,CSGAGTLYLTRNSPLHF
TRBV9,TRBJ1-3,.,CASSVESRSGNTIYF
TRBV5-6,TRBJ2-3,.,CASSLGHPNTQYF
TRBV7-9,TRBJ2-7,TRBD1,CASSLALGTGGTYEQYF
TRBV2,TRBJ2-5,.,CASSWDVERTQYF
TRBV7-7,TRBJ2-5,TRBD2,CASSRKLAGGKETQYF
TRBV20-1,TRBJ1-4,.,CSAREAGRDEKLFF
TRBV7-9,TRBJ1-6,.,CASSLDGNNSPLHF
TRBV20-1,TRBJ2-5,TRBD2,CSASLGLAGPQETQYF
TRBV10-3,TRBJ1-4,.,CAISGNRANTTNEKLFF
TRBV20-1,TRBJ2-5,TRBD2,CNAIRPGLAPQETQYF
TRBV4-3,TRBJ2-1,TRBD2,CASSQDQTSQFF
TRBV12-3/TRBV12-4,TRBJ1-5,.,CASSPTWTNQPQHF
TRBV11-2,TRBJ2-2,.,CASSLVRELPGELFF
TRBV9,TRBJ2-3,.,CASSPGPNPDTQYF
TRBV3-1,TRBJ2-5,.,CASSQDEAAETQYF
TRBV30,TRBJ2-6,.,CAWSRGRGSGANVLTF
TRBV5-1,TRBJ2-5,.,CASSFGGPETQYF
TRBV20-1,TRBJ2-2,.,CSARDQEIAGELFF
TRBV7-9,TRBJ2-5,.,CASTLDSRQETQYF
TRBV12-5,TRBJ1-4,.,CASGPPAVTNEKLFF
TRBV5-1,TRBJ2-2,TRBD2,CASSLLAGDAGELFF
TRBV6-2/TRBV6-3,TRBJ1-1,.,CAGNQGKMNTEAFF
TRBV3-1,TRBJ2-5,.,CASSQPEGGETQYF
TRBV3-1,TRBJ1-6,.,CASSQGFYNSPLHF
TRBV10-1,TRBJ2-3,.,CASSEQYPRDTQYF
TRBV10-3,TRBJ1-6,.,CAISEDDMRSPLHF
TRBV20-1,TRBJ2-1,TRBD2,CSAIPSGGEYNEQFF
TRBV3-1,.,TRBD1,CASSRRTGGAGIYEQYF
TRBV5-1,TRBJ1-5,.,CASSPRGDSQPQHF
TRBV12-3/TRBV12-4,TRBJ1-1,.,CASSSGQIDTEAFF
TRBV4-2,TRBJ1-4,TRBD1,CASSLAGTGSEKLFF
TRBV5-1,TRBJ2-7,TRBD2,CASSFRAGGSYEQYF
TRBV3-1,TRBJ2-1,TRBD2,CASSQAYRTSWGNNEQFF
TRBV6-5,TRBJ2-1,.,CASSYGTNEQFF
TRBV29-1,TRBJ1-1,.,CSSTSWVGEAFF
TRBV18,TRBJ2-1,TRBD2,CASSPPLAGGAYNEQFF
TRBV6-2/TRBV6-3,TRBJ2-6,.,CASSPLTGLGANVLTF
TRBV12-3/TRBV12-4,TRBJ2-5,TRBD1,CASSLRGLEETQYF
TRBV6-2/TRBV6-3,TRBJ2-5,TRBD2,CASSYYGSGVQETQYF
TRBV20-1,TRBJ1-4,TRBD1,CSAGGTAGKLFF
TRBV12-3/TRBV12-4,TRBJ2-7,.,CASSSYGEQYF
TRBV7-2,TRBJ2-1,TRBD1,CASSLEGWLGQGLDEQFF